These 23 T cell receptor beta chains were all obtained from the same sample, sequenced in a study of cytomegalovirus exposure and HLA in healthy donors. Both 60 Vbeta primers and 13 Jbeta primers went into the PCR. Assay used: immunoSEQ multiplex PCR; TCRdb lists only in-frame clones, some missing. The sample lists 110,000 to 150,000 clones; 76% were seen once. What was sequenced was PBMCs. The receptors derive from a woman aged 35 to 49 in good health and CMV-seronegative.

This chain connects TRBV7-8 to TRBJ1-1; 8 nucleotides match TRBD1. Germline lookup yields CDR1 SGHVS and CDR2 FQNEAQ. The V and J ends lost 5 bases and 4 bases, in that order; junction bases with no gene match: 3. The CDR3 runs to 13 residues. For the CDR3, the DNA is TGTGCCAGCAGCCAGGGGGCAGGCACTGAAGCTTTCTTT. Amino acid sequence: CASSQGAGTEAFF.

This clone occurred once. The chain uses TRBV6-1 and TRBJ1-1; possibly TRBD1 for D (5 bases). The germline V and J ends were trimmed by 3 bases and 1 base, with 12 bases remaining between them. The CDR3 consists of 15 residues. Germline lookup yields CDR1 MNHNS and CDR2 SASEGT. CDR3 sequence reads: CASSEGLRWNTEAFF. CDR3 DNA sequence: TGTGCCAGCAGTGAGGGACTTAGGTGGAACACTGAAGCTTTCTTT.

This clone has only a few counts. The same CDR3 is also encoded by other DNA sequences in this sample. The chain carries TRBV5-6 and TRBJ1-5, with D perhaps matching TRBD1 (6 bases). The germline gives CDR1 SGHDT, CDR2 YYEEEE. With 0 bases removed from V and 7 bases from J, the gap between germline ends came to 11 bases. The CDR3 sequence is 14 residues long. Here the CDR3 reads CASSLAGGGQPQHF. The DNA of the CDR3 is TGTGCCAGCAGCTTGGCGGGGGGCGGGCAGCCCCAGCATTTT.

V is TRBV6-5 and J is TRBJ1-4; weak D call: TRBD1 (5 bases). The CDR3 is made up of 15 amino acids. The germline gives CDR1 MNHEY, CDR2 SVGAGI. Between the trimmed V and J ends, which lost 6 bases and 2 bases, there was a span of 13 bases. Here the CDR3 reads CASSRRQGTNEKLFF. CDR3 nucleotide sequence: TGTGCCAGCAGCCGCCGGCAGGGCACTAATGAAAAACTGTTTTTT.

CDR3 residues: CAISFGHNQPQHF. CDR3 nucleotide sequence: TGTGCCATCAGCTTCGGACACAATCAGCCCCAGCATTTT. The chain carries TRBV10-3 and TRBJ1-5, with D maybe TRBD1 (5 bases). Trimming removed 6 bases from V and 3 bases from J, with 9 bases in between. Looked up from germline, CDR1 is ENHRY and CDR2 is SYGVKD. CDR3 length: 13 amino acids.

This clone showed up just a few times. The chain carries TRBV28 and TRBJ2-7; 10 positions match TRBD2. Unmatched junction bases numbered 9, after V lost 6 bases and J lost 4 bases. The CDR3 loop spans 15 amino acids. CDR1 and CDR2 from the germline V gene are MDHEN and SYDVKM. The CDR3 DNA is TGTGCCAGCAGACTCTCCCTAGCGGGAGTATACGAGCAGTACTTC. Its protein is CASRLSLAGVYEQYF.

The chain carries TRBV5-1 and TRBJ2-3; the match to TRBD2 covers 11 bases. Germline values: CDR1 SGHRS, CDR2 YFSETQ. This CDR3 spans 15 amino acids. Unmatched junction bases numbered 1, after V lost 4 bases and J lost 0 bases. CDR3 sequence: CASSGTSGSTDTQYF. As DNA, the CDR3 is TGCGCCAGCAGCGGGACTAGCGGTAGCACAGATACGCAGTATTTT.

This clone appeared once. The rearrangement joins TRBV27 to TRBJ2-7; TRBD2 matches at 9 bases. The CDR3 has 14 residues. CDR1 MNHEY and CDR2 SMNVEV come from the germline V gene (reference sequence). V shed 8 bases, J shed 6 bases, and the junction held 11 bases outside the gene matches. CDR3 sequence (DNA): TGTGCCAGCCGGACCGGGACTAGCTTGTCCGAGCAGTACTTC. Its protein product is CASRTGTSLSEQYF.

V gene TRBV30 combines with J gene TRBJ2-4; 7 positions agree with TRBD1. This CDR3 comprises 15 residues. Germline V gene data show CDR1 as GTSNPN and CDR2 as SVGIG (reference sequence). V lost 0 bases to trimming and J lost 6 bases; unmatched junction nucleotides: 8. The CDR3 loop reads CAWSVYGTELNIQYF. The CDR3 region has the DNA TGTGCCTGGAGTGTATACGGGACAGAGCTAAACATTCAGTACTTC.

About this clone: A junction end diverges from the germline sequence, so it may reflect a read error. The rearrangement uses TRBV11-2 and TRBJ2-3, with a tentative D call TRBD2 (6 bases). The CDR3 consists of 13 residues. Per germline, CDR1 SGHAT and CDR2 FQNNGV. The CDR3 sequence is CANSLPGADTQYF. DNA of the CDR3: TGTGCCAACAGCTTACCGGGAGCGGATACGCAGTATTTT.

The chain joins TRBV2 to TRBJ2-7; no reliable D call. The CDR3 consists of 13 residues. The V and J ends lost 3 bases and 5 bases respectively, with 11 bases between them. Germline V CDR1 and CDR2: SNHLY, FYNNEI. The DNA for the CDR3 is TGTGCCAGCAGTGATTCGGGTTTGGACGAGCAGTACTTC. Translated, it gives CASSDSGLDEQYF.

Comments on this clone: Other DNA sequences in the sample encode the same CDR3. This chain links TRBV5-1 with TRBJ1-1, with D tentatively TRBD1 (6 bases). CDR3 size: 14 residues. Germline CDR1 reads SGHRS; CDR2 reads YFSETQ. V was clipped by 0 bases and J by 4 bases, with 10 bases between them. CDR3 in DNA: TGCGCCAGCAGCTTGGGGCAGGGGTCCACTGAAGCTTTCTTT. Translated: CASSLGQGSTEAFF.

The chain carries TRBV29-1 and TRBJ2-7; TRBD1 agrees at 7 bases. This CDR3 contains 14 residues. The V and J ends lost 0 bases and 4 bases, in that order; junction bases with no gene match: 6. CDR1 is SQVTM and CDR2 is ANQGSEA in the germline V gene. CDR3 amino acids: CSVEDWSRGYEQYF. CDR3 DNA sequence: TGCAGCGTTGAAGATTGGAGCAGGGGGTACGAGCAGTACTTC.

J is TRBJ2-1 and V is TRBV5-4; 9 bases align to TRBD1. From germline, CDR1 is SGHNT and CDR2 YYREEE (reference sequence). The CDR3 has 16 amino acids. With 2 bases clipped from V and 5 bases from J, the junction kept 8 bases outside the gene matches. The chain's CDR3 is CASSLNAGTGNNEQFF. The CDR3 bases are TGTGCCAGCAGCTTAAACGCCGGGACAGGGAACAATGAGCAGTTCTTC.

V and J are TRBV18 and TRBJ1-2; 9 nucleotides agree with TRBD1. The germline V gene encodes CDR1 KGHSH and CDR2 LQKENI. V lost 4 bases to trimming and J lost 8 bases; unmatched junction nucleotides: 2. The CDR3 covers 12 residues. DNA for the CDR3: TGTGCCAGCTCACTGGACAGGGGAGGCTACACCTTC. Protein: CASSLDRGGYTF.

This clone appeared once. The chain employs TRBV5-8 and TRBJ1-6, with D uncertain. CDR1 is SGHTS, CDR2 YDEGEE, per germline. There are 15 residues in the CDR3. Trimming shortened V by 4 bases and J by 3 bases, and 11 bases separated the two germline ends. The CDR3 DNA follows: TGTGCCAGCAGCAGTCGACACGTCTATAATTCACCCCTCCACTTT. Translation gives CASSSRHVYNSPLHF.

A note on this clone: Because the CDR3 is missing its conserved closing phenylalanine or tryptophan, this is likely a read error. V and J are TRBV5-1 and TRBJ1-2; D remains unclear. The V and J ends lost 2 bases and 8 bases respectively, with 10 bases between them. The CDR3 sequence is 12 residues long. Germline assignment: CDR1 SGHRS and CDR2 YFSETQ. The chain's CDR3 is CASSFNTQGYTL. CDR3 DNA sequence: TGCGCCAGCAGCTTTAATACGCAGGGCTACACCCTC.

The chain carries TRBV5-1 and TRBJ2-7; 9 bases match TRBD1. This CDR3 has 14 residues. Unmatched junction bases numbered 6, after V lost 3 bases and J lost 5 bases. Germline assignment: CDR1 SGHRS and CDR2 YFSETQ. CDR3 sequence: CASSYRGQGHEQYF. The CDR3 nucleotides are TGCGCCAGCAGCTATAGGGGACAGGGCCACGAGCAGTACTTC.

This clone was seen a single time. This chain links TRBV7-9 with TRBJ2-3; TRBD2 matches 10 bases. Germline CDR1 and CDR2: SEHNR and FQNEAQ (reference sequence). This CDR3 region has 17 residues. The V and J ends lost 7 bases and 0 bases, in that order; junction bases with no gene match: 10. The CDR3 sequence: CASKLPSGSRSTDTQYF. CDR3 bases: TGTGCCAGCAAACTCCCTAGCGGGAGCCGAAGCACAGATACGCAGTATTTT.

The chain joins TRBV2 to TRBJ1-5; D possibly corresponds to TRBD1 (6 bases). Trimming removed 3 bases from V and 4 bases from J, with 7 bases in between. The germline V gene encodes CDR1 SNHLY and CDR2 FYNNEI. CDR3 size: 13 residues. The CDR3 spells CASSEDRNQPQHF. The CDR3 nucleotides read TGTGCCAGCAGTGAGGACAGAAATCAGCCCCAGCATTTT.

J is TRBJ1-4 and V is TRBV5-1; 7 nucleotides align to TRBD1. V trimming: 0 bases; J trimming: 6 bases; junction bases outside the gene matches: 5. The CDR3 is 15 amino acids. Germline V gives CDR1 SGHRS, CDR2 YFSETQ. The CDR3 is CASSLARQGYEKLFF. The CDR3 DNA reads as TGCGCCAGCAGCTTGGCCCGACAGGGATATGAAAAACTGTTTTTT.

The V gene is TRBV28, the J gene TRBJ1-2; 9 bases agree with TRBD1. The CDR3 covers 13 residues. V shed 6 bases, J shed 3 bases, and the junction held 2 bases outside the gene matches. From germline, CDR1 is MDHEN and CDR2 SYDVKM. CDR3 DNA sequence: TGTGCCAGCAGGTGGACAGGGGACTATGGCTACACCTTC. This encodes CASRWTGDYGYTF.

The genes are TRBV5-8 and TRBJ2-3; 9 bases map to TRBD2. The CDR3 spans 16 residues. Unmatched junction bases numbered 8, after V lost 4 bases and J lost 2 bases. CDR1 and CDR2 from the germline V gene are SGHTS and YDEGEE. CDR3 sequence (DNA): TGTGCCAGCAGCCGCATTCTAGCGGGGAACACAGATACGCAGTATTTT. This translates into CASSRILAGNTDTQYF.